The 5 T cell receptor beta chains reported below all come from one sample, sequenced in a study of CD8+ T cells in alopecia areata. Once RNA had been extracted, it was reverse transcribed into cDNA to act as the sequencing template. Here immunoSEQ multiplex PCR was the method, and the copy in TCRdb shows in-frame clones only, minus some. Sampling found roughly 110,000 clones, none seen once. The sequenced sample consisted of lesional skin. Source of these receptors: a C3H/HeJ mouse with alopecia areata. The strain's MHC: H2-k.

This clone was counted a few times. At one of its ends the junction is not consistent with the germline gene, which may arise from a read error. The genes and germline here are from mouse. The CDR3 is cut off 4 residues early in the read; its end comes from the germline J gene. This rearrangement joins TRBV13-3 to TRBJ1-2; 10 bases map to TRBD1. Germline V gene sequence: CDR1 NNHDY, CDR2 SYVADS. This CDR3 region has 14 residues. The CDR3 reads CVSRWDRGSSDYTF. The sequenced CDR3 bases are TGTGTCAGCAGGTGGGACAGGGGAAGCTCC.

This clone was counted only a few times. Any gene name here is a mouse gene name. The CDR3 end is not reached by the read, which stops 4 residues before it; the germline J gene fills it in. The rearrangement joins TRBV19 to TRBJ2-1; D is ambiguous. The CDR3 is 14 residues long. V was shortened by 2 bases and J by 3 bases, with 9 bases between the two germline ends. CDR1 is FNHDT and CDR2 is SITEND in the germline V gene (reference sequence). CDR3 sequence: CASSIQAPYAEQFF. CDR3 DNA (partial): TGTGCCAGCAGTATCCAGGCCCCCTATGCT.

This clone was counted a few times. Gene labels here are mouse ones. Sequencing ends 4 residues short of the CDR3 end; the germline J gene provides the rest. This sequence joins TRBV13-3 and TRBJ1-1, with 9 nucleotides matching TRBD1. The CDR3 sequence is 13 residues long. The germline gives CDR1 NNHDY, CDR2 SYVADS. J lost 3 bases, V lost 7 bases, and 4 bases had no gene match. The CDR3 sequence: CASGGQGYTEVFF. The part of the CDR3 DNA that was read is TGTGCCAGCGGGGGACAGGGATACACA.

This clone was observed a handful of times. The germline and genes are mouse ones. The read ends 4 residues before the CDR3 terminus; that terminus is restored from the germline J gene. The chain combines TRBV14 with TRBJ2-1; 11 bases line up with TRBD1. After removal of 5 bases from V and 3 bases from J, the junction contained 4 bases not matched to a gene. Germline V CDR1 and CDR2: SGHDT, FRDEAV. The CDR3 is 15 amino acids. The CDR3 region is CASSPGQGAYAEQFF. CDR3 bases read: TGTGCCAGCAGCCCCGGACAGGGGGCCTATGCT.

This clone has more than one count but fewer than ten. Genes and germline come from the mouse. The read is 4 residues too short to cover the CDR3 end, so that end is filled in from the germline J gene. The V and J genes are TRBV13-3 and TRBJ2-1; D gene ambiguous. Germline V gene data show CDR1 as NNHDY and CDR2 as SYVADS. Trimming shortened V by 1 base and J by 3 bases, and 8 bases separated the two germline ends. CDR3 length: 14 amino acids. CDR3 DNA, as far as it was read: TGTGCCAGCAGTGATCGGTCAGTCTATGCT. Its translation: CASSDRSVYA. The entire CDR3 reads CASSDRSVYAEQFF.